The sequence of this T cell receptor (beta chain) was determined in a study of T cells in Graves' hyperthyroidism and ophthalmopathy (dated by TCRdb to between 2019 and 2020). The study in broad terms: To identify distinguishing TCR V-J signatures, a discovery cohort of some 99 patients was used, comprising 43 with Graves' ophthalmopathy and about 59 with stable Graves' hyperthyroidism. The 75 to 100 discovery patients were randomly split 7:3 into training and test sets. Thyroid tissue and blood T-cell repertoires from over 5 Graves' hyperthyroidism patients were also compared in the study. Prospective prediction of ophthalmopathy was tested in an independent validation cohort consisting of under 20 hyperthyroidism patients and 17 patients who later progressed to ophthalmopathy. The paper describes TCR Vbeta CDR3 sequencing of around 140 peripheral blood samples, made up of some 40 ophthalmopathy patients, roughly 75 hyperthyroidism patients and some 17 progressor patients. Following sampling, methimazole starting at 30 mg daily was given to hyperthyroidism patients, and high-dose intravenous methylprednisolone was given to ophthalmopathy patients. Broader findings and caveats from the paper: Most expanded thyroid clonotypes (frequency above 0.001) were also found in blood, which suggests that blood repertoires may mirror thyroid immune responses. During validation, the model predicted progression to ophthalmopathy a median of around 6 months ahead of onset, with roughly 65% sensitivity and more than 72% specificity. No statistical method was used to fix the sample size in advance, and group allocation was not hidden from the investigators. A model built on a 13 V-J signature distinguished ophthalmopathy from stable hyperthyroidism, reaching roughly 88% sensitivity and around 82% specificity in cross-validation and 80%/75% in testing.

Per the germline V gene, MDHEN is the CDR1 and SYDVKM is the CDR2. V was cut back by 1 base and J by 6 bases, leaving a gap of 10 bases between them. The CDR3 has 13 amino acids, counting the end cysteine and phenylalanine. Only the CDR3 part of the read is kept: 39 bases, read in frame from the first base. The TCR beta CDR3 regions were amplified from the RNA transcripts. The TCR CDR3 was subjected to a first round of RT-PCR using the HTBI primer set and the Qiagen OneStep RT-PCR kit. Libraries were constructed in a second round of multiplex PCR, after which size selection and purification were carried out. Libraries were sequenced paired-end with 100 bp reads on an Illumina HiSeq2000. As for how the authors treated the data: SOAPnuke was used to process the raw data, with reads discarded if the reads contained adapters or uncalled bases, had a mean Phred below 15, or lacked an exact constant-primer or identifier match. COPE v1.2.5 was used to merge the high-quality paired reads, and each unique nucleotide sequence was defined as a clonotype. MiTCR v1.1 was used to align the clonotypes against IMGT TRBV, TRBD and TRBJ reference segments. Only V-J combinations with frequency above 0.0001, covering 99% to 99.2% of repertoires, were analysed. The TCS score was defined as F50 (clonal expansion) divided by E x V (chaos), with BLOSUM62-based TCRdist calculated between CDR3 peptides within each V-J. Welch's t-statistics and random forest reduced roughly 500 V-J features to 10 to 15, which were used in a naive Bayes classifier (R e1071). Thyroid-blood repertoire similarity was quantified with the Morisita-Horn index. TCRdb reprocessed the public reads (quality trimming at Q25 with fastp, clone calling with MiXCR) and kept in-frame beta chains. Identical CDR3 protein sequences are pooled into one entry, listed with their most common genes and DNA. The V and J calls follow TCRdb's processing rather than the paper's. In this sample the table shows approximately 46,000 distinct CDR3 sequences, around half of which occur a single time. Of the sample, 30% to 40% is held by the ten largest clones.

Graves' hyperthyroidism was defined as stable when no progression to ophthalmopathy occurred over 18 months of follow-up. Hyperthyroidism patients were aged 18 to 65 years and newly diagnosed, with disease duration of less than 2 months. Patients with uncontrolled infections, other autoimmune diseases, pregnancy or lactation were excluded. Diagnoses were established on the basis of clinical symptoms, serum thyroxine and TRAb, thyroid ultrasound, and orbital computed tomography. Total RNA was extracted with Trizol reagent, and quality was checked on an Agilent 2100 Bioanalyzer. This clonotype has at least ten counts. It lacks a known antigen. No clone much larger than this one lies a single base away; base qualities are absent.

The TCR originated in a woman in her 50s with Graves' hyperthyroidism. This chain is built from TRBV28 and TRBJ2-7; TRBD2 is a possible D gene, resting on 6 matching bases. Sequenced sample: peripheral blood or thyroid tissue (not recorded which). The CDR3 sequence is CASSLLEGTEQYF. In nucleotide form, the sequence is TGTGCCAGCAGTTTATTGGAGGGGACCGAGCAGTACTTC. This CDR3, with the reference TRBV28 and TRBJ2-7 proteins standing in past its ends, gives the full variable domain DVKVTQSSRYLVKRTGEKVFLECVQDMDHENMFWYRQDPGLGLRLIYFSYDVKMKEKGDIPEGYSVSREKKERFSLILESASTNQTSMYLCASSLLEGTEQYFGPGTRLTVT.